Below are 19 T cell receptor beta chains sequenced from a single sample in a study of cytomegalovirus exposure and HLA in healthy donors (dated by TCRdb to 2016 to 2017). Library preparation employed the immunoSEQ multiplex PCR assay. For the multiplex PCR, a mixture combining 60 forward primers for TCR Vbeta segments and 13 reverse primers for TCR Jbeta segments was used. TCRdb limited this immuneACCESS table to in-frame rearrangements with V and J called. A share of clones is missing; checked studies link under half to unresolved V genes, and the rest is unexplained. Recorded for this sample are some 170,000 clones; about four fifths of them occurred a single time. The ten largest clones add up to around 10% of the sample. The sample was PBMCs. Receptor source: a man in his fifties in good health and CMV-seropositive.

The chain combines TRBV6-5 with TRBJ2-2; TRBD1 might be the D (6 bases). The CDR3 is 15 residues long. Germline CDR1 reads MNHEY; CDR2 reads SVGAGI. V shed 6 bases and J shed 5 bases, with 16 bases lying between them. Here the CDR3 DNA reads TGTGCCAGCAGCCGAGACCCCAGGGGAACCGGGGAGCTGTTTTTT. Residues: CASSRDPRGTGELFF.

The chain has TRBV28 and TRBJ1-1, with 10 bases fitting TRBD1. CDR1 is MDHEN, CDR2 SYDVKM, per germline. The CDR3 loop spans 15 amino acids. V lost 6 bases, J lost 5 bases, and 9 bases stayed unmatched. The CDR3 nucleotides read TGTGCCAGCAGCTCCCGGACAGGGGGTCAAACTGAAGCTTTCTTT. This gives the protein CASSSRTGGQTEAFF.

This chain links TRBV9 with TRBJ1-5; a possible D gene is TRBD1 (6 bases). There are 13 residues in the CDR3. Germline CDR1 SGDLS, CDR2 YYNGEE. Trimming shortened V by 3 bases and J by 7 bases, and 11 bases separated the two germline ends. CDR3 in DNA: TGTGCCAGCAGCGAAGGGGGAGGGCAGCCCCAGCATTTT. Amino acid sequence: CASSEGGGQPQHF.

This sequence joins TRBV29-1 and TRBJ2-2; D may be TRBD1 (5 bases). Germline CDR1 is SQVTM and CDR2 is ANQGSEA. CDR3 length: 15 residues. Trimming pared 4 bases from V and 6 bases from J, leaving 18 bases between. CDR3 sequence reads: CSVGPGMSRSGELFF. The CDR3 nucleotides are TGCAGCGTTGGGCCAGGGATGTCGCGGTCCGGGGAGCTGTTTTTT.

The chain is built from TRBV6-6 and TRBJ2-7; 8 nucleotides match TRBD1. J lost 3 bases, V lost 5 bases, and 3 bases had no gene match. Germline V lookup: CDR1 MNHNY, CDR2 SVGAGI (reference sequence). The CDR3 has 13 amino acids. CDR3 nucleotides: TGTGCCAGCAGTGCTACAGGGGGCTACGAGCAGTACTTC. Translating it yields CASSATGGYEQYF.

This clone was detected a few times. The V call is TRBV5-1, the J call TRBJ2-7; 8 nucleotides match TRBD1. Per germline, CDR1 SGHRS and CDR2 YFSETQ. The CDR3 loop spans 13 amino acids. V trimming: 4 bases; J trimming: 4 bases; junction bases outside the gene matches: 4. The CDR3 nucleotides are TGCGCCAGCAGCCCAGGGGGCAGGTACGAGCAGTACTTC. It specifies CASSPGGRYEQYF.

V usage is TRBV29-1 and J usage is TRBJ1-2, with 12 bases that match TRBD1. The V gene's germline CDR1 is SQVTM and CDR2 ANQGSEA. CDR3 length: 15 amino acids. Losses at the gene ends were 5 bases for V and 3 bases for J; bases not matched to a gene: 7. This CDR3 reads CSVWDRGLNDYGYTF. DNA of the CDR3: TGCAGCGTTTGGGACAGGGGGCTTAATGACTATGGCTACACCTTC.

The chain combines TRBV15 with TRBJ2-7, with 9 bases that match TRBD1. Germline-derived CDR1 and CDR2 are LNHNV and YYDKDF (reference sequence). The CDR3 has 14 amino acids. The trim removed 4 bases at V and 3 bases at J, leaving 4 bases unmatched. The DNA of the CDR3 is TGTGCCACCAGCACCGCGGGACAGGGCTACGAGCAGTACTTC. This encodes CATSTAGQGYEQYF.

This clone was picked up one time. DNA for the CDR3: TGTGCCAGCAGGCCGGGGACTAGCGGGGGGGAGACCCAGTACTTC. This sequence encodes CASRPGTSGGETQYF. The rearrangement links TRBV5-4 to TRBJ2-5, with TRBD2 identical over 15 bases. J was trimmed by 5 bases and V by 5 bases; bases with no gene match: 4. The CDR3 length is 15 residues. CDR1 and CDR2 (germline): SGHNT, YYREEE (reference sequence).

With respect to this clone: At one boundary the junction diverges from the germline segment, which might be a read error. This rearrangement joins TRBV7-9 to TRBJ2-3; D might be TRBD2 (5 bases). Germline loops: CDR1 SEHNR, CDR2 FQNEAQ (reference sequence). CDR3 size: 16 residues. The CDR3 DNA sequence: TGTTCCAGCAGCCCCTGGGGAGACTCTAGCACAGATACGCAGTATTTT. Protein: CSSSPWGDSSTDTQYF.

This clone was found a few times. The rearrangement uses TRBV14 and TRBJ2-7, with 9 bases identical to TRBD2. Unmatched junction bases numbered 7, after V lost 1 base and J lost 3 bases. This CDR3 is built from 16 residues. Germline CDR1 and CDR2: SGHDN and FVKESK. CDR3 sequence: CASSQAISGGYYEQYF. CDR3 bases: TGTGCCAGCAGCCAAGCAATTAGCGGGGGTTACTACGAGCAGTACTTC.

This chain joins TRBV5-4 and TRBJ2-7; D unclear. CDR3 length: 14 residues. Trimming took 2 bases from V and 2 from J, leaving 11 bases between them. Germline V gene data show CDR1 as SGHNT and CDR2 as YYREEE (reference sequence). Here the CDR3 reads CASSFPGRAYEQYF. DNA for the CDR3: TGTGCCAGCAGCTTTCCGGGTCGGGCCTACGAGCAGTACTTC.

Only one count was recorded for this clone. This rearrangement joins TRBV5-1 to TRBJ1-2; TRBD1 aligns across 9 bases. The V gene end was trimmed by 1 base and the J gene end by 4 bases; junction bases not matched to a gene: 2. CDR1 is SGHRS, CDR2 YFSETQ, per germline. The CDR3 is 14 residues long. In DNA form, the CDR3 reads TGCGCCAGCAGCTTGACAGGGGGCCTCTATGGCTACACCTTC. Protein product: CASSLTGGLYGYTF.

The V call is TRBV7-3, the J call TRBJ2-2, with TRBD2 identical over 14 bases. With V trimmed by 5 bases and J by 6 bases, 5 bases remained unmatched. Germline V gene sequence: CDR1 SGHTA, CDR2 FQGTGA. This CDR3 is 16 amino acids long. CDR3 nucleotide sequence: TGTGCCAGCAGCCTGGGACTAGCGGGAGTTCCCGGGGAGCTGTTTTTT. Translated: CASSLGLAGVPGELFF.

The rearrangement joins TRBV7-2 to TRBJ2-3, with 10 nucleotides matching TRBD1. The CDR3 runs 16 residues. The V segment lost 4 bases and the J segment 2 bases; nucleotides outside the gene matches: 6. The germline V gene has CDR1 SGHTA and CDR2 FQGNSA. CDR3 loop: CASSSDRGRPTDTQYF. As DNA, the CDR3 is TGTGCCAGCAGCTCCGACAGGGGGCGCCCCACAGATACGCAGTATTTT.

The table lists this clone with a few counts. This chain links TRBV18 with TRBJ2-5, with 12 bases lining up with TRBD1. Unmatched junction bases numbered 5, after V lost 4 bases and J lost 5 bases. Germline V CDR1 and CDR2: KGHSH, LQKENI. The CDR3 has 15 residues. The CDR3 loop is CASSLGQGAEETQYF. DNA for the CDR3: TGTGCCAGCTCACTGGGACAGGGGGCTGAGGAGACCCAGTACTTC. The variable domain in full, with the rest retrieved from reference TRBV18 and TRBJ2-5, is NAGVMQNPRHLVRRRGQEARLRCSPMKGHSHVYWYRQLPEEGLKFMVYLQKENIIDESGMPKERFSAEFPKEGPSILRIQQVVRGDSAAYFCASSLGQGAEETQYFGPGTRLLVL.

In this sample, this clone is large (0.1 to 1%). V is TRBV7-9 and J is TRBJ1-1; 9 bases are shared with TRBD1. Germline lookup yields CDR1 SEHNR and CDR2 FQNEAQ (reference sequence). J was trimmed by 5 bases and V by 1 base; bases with no gene match: 5. The CDR3 runs 15 residues. In nucleotides, the CDR3 is TGTGCCAGCAGCTTAGGAGGGACAGGGAGGACTGAAGCTTTCTTT. It yields the protein CASSLGGTGRTEAFF.

V gene TRBV30 combines with J gene TRBJ1-1, with a weak D call TRBD1 (5 bases). V lost 0 bases and J lost 2, with 10 bases in between. CDR3 size: 14 residues. Germline V gene sequence: CDR1 GTSNPN, CDR2 SVGIG (reference sequence). The CDR3: CAWSVLGPNTEAFF. For the CDR3, the DNA is TGTGCCTGGAGTGTACTGGGGCCAAACACTGAAGCTTTCTTT.

The V and J genes are TRBV13 and TRBJ2-1; TRBD2 matches at 8 bases. The CDR3 is 15 residues long. From germline, CDR1 is PRHDT and CDR2 FYEKMQ (reference sequence). Trimming took 1 base from V and 2 from J; bases not matched to a gene: 1. The CDR3 DNA follows: TGTGCCAGCAGCTTAGTCGGGGGGGCCTACAATGAGCAGTTCTTC. Protein: CASSLVGGAYNEQFF.